Listed below are T cell receptor beta chains from one sample, sequenced in a study of T cells in Graves' hyperthyroidism and ophthalmopathy. Each CDR3 protein gets one entry after TCRdb re-called the multiplex PCR reads with MiXCR. The table lists approximately 300,000 distinct CDR3 sequences, roughly 17% of them singletons. The sample taken for sequencing was blood. Receptors originate from a man aged 25 to 40 with Graves' hyperthyroidism. The CDR3 runs from the conserved cysteine through the conserved F or W.

V: TRBV13
J: TRBJ1-2
CDR3: CASSLGSIPDRGKNYGYTF

V: TRBV24-1
J: TRBJ2-1
CDR3: CATSDHRDRGHEQFF

V: TRBV29-1
J: TRBJ2-5
CDR3: CSVSKVAGGQETQYF

V: TRBV28
J: TRBJ1-1
CDR3: CASSLSGEGSDTEAFF

V: TRBV20-1
J: TRBJ2-1
CDR3: CSAASDRDEQFF

V: TRBV24-1
J: TRBJ2-1
CDR3: CATSDHSIPRNEQFF

V: TRBV4-1
J: TRBJ1-3
CDR3: CASSEAWTSGNTIYF

V: TRBV20-1
J: TRBJ2-7
CDR3: CSGRRTGGYEQYF

V: TRBV10-1
J: TRBJ2-1
CDR3: CASPDRASGRGPPSNEQFF

V: TRBV12-3/TRBV12-4
J: TRBJ1-1
CDR3: CASSLKGNTEAFF

V: TRBV12-3/TRBV12-4
J: TRBJ1-1
CDR3: CASIADRGAEAFF

V: TRBV5-1
J: TRBJ2-7
CDR3: CASSTKQGAWGEQYF

V: TRBV20-1
J: TRBJ1-1
CDR3: CSAQMGGFNTEAFF

V: TRBV11-2
J: TRBJ1-6
CDR3: CASSGDSLYNSPLHF

V: TRBV20-1
J: TRBJ2-1
CDR3: CSAIPLALSSYNEQFF

V: TRBV5-6
J: TRBJ2-1
CDR3: CASSFGQGFYNEQFF